This T cell receptor (beta chain) was recovered during a study of blood T cell repertoires in COVID-19. Looking at the study overall: PBMCs, B-cell-depleted T cells, or T cells were the source of the cDNA or gDNA that made up the material.

As processed by the authors: Reference gene primer amplification gave nucleated cell count estimates. The data were produced by immunoSEQ multiplex PCR, yet TCRdb's version contains in-frame clones alone and is incomplete. V and J calls and clone size are as listed in that table; D and trimming were resolved from the DNA. The table has around 200,000 clones, around 88% seen once. This CDR3 contains 13 residues. V shed 11 bases and J 5 bases; nucleotides not matched to a gene: 9. Germline CDR1 and CDR2: MDHEN and SYDVKM. The origin of this receptor is a man aged 35 to 55 with acute COVID-19. Sequenced input: PBMCs or T cells enriched from blood (not recorded which). The V call is TRBV28, the J call TRBJ1-5, with 7 bases that match TRBD1. DNA of the CDR3: TGTGCCGTCCGACAGGGAGAATATCAGCCCCAGCATTTT. This gives the protein CAVRQGEYQPQHF.